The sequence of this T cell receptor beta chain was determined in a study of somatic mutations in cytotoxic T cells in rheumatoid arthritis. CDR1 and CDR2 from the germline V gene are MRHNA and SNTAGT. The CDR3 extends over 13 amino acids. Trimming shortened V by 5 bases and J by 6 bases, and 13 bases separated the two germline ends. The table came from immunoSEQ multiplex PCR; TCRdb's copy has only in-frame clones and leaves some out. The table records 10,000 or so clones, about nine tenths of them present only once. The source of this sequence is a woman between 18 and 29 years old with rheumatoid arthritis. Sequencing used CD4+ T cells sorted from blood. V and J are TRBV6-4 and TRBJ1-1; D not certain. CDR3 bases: TGTGCCAGCAGTTCGGTGCCGTACGCTGAAGCTTTCTTT. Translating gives CASSSVPYAEAFF.